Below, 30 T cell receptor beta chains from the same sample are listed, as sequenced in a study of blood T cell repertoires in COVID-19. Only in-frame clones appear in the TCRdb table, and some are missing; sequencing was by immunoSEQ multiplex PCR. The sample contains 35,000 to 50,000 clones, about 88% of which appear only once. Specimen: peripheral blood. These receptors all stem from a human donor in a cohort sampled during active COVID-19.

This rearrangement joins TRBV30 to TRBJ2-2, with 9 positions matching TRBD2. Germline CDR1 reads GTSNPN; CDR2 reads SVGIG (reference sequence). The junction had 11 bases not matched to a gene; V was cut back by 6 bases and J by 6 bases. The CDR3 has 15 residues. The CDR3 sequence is CACVSGGFLPGELFF. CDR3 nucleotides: TGTGCCTGCGTTAGCGGGGGTTTTTTACCCGGGGAGCTGTTTTTT.

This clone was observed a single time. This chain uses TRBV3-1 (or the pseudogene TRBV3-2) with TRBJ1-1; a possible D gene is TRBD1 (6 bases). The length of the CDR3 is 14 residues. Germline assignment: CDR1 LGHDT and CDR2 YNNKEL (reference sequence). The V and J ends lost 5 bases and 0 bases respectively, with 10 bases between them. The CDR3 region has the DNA TGTGCCAGCAGCTACAGGGACATGAACACTGAAGCTTTCTTT. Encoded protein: CASSYRDMNTEAFF.

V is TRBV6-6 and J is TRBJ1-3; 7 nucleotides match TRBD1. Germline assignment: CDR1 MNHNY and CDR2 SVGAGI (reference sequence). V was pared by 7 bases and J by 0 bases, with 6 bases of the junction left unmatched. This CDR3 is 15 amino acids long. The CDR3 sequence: CASTRDSSSGNTIYF. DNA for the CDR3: TGTGCCAGCACGAGGGACAGCAGCTCTGGAAACACCATATATTTT.

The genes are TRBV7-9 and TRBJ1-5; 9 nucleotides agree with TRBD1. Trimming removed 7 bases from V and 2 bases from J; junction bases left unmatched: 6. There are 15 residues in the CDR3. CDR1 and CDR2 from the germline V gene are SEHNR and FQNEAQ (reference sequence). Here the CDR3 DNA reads TGTGCCAGCATTAGGGACAGGGTTCGCAATCAGCCCCAGCATTTT. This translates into CASIRDRVRNQPQHF.

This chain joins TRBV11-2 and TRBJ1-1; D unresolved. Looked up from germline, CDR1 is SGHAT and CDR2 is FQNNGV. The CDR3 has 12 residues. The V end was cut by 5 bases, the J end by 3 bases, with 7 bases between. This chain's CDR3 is CASSNQYTEAFF. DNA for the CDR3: TGTGCCAGCAGCAATCAGTACACTGAAGCTTTCTTT.

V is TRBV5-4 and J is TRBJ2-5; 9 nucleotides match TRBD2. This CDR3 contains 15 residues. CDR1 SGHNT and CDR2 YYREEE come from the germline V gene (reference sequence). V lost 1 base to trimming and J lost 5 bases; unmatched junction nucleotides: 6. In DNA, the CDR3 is TGTGCCAGCAGCTTGTGGGGCGGGGGGGCCGAGACCCAGTACTTC. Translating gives CASSLWGGGAETQYF.

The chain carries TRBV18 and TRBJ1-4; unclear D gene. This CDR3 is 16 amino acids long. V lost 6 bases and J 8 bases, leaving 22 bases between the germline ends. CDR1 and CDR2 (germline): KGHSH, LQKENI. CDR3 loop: CASSPSPPRLGEKLFF. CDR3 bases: TGTGCCAGCTCCCCCTCTCCTCCTAGACTCGGCGAAAAACTGTTTTTT.

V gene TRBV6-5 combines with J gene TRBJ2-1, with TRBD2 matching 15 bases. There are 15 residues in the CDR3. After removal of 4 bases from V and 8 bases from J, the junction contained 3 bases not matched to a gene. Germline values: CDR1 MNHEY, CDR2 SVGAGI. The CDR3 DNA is TGTGCCAGCAGTTTGGGACTAGCGGGGGGCCATGAGCAGTTCTTC. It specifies CASSLGLAGGHEQFF.

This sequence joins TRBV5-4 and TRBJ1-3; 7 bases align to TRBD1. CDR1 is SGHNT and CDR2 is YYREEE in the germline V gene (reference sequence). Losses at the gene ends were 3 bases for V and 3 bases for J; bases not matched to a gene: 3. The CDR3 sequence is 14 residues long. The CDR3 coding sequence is TGTGCCAGCAGCTACCGACAGGGTGGAAACACCATATATTTT. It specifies CASSYRQGGNTIYF.

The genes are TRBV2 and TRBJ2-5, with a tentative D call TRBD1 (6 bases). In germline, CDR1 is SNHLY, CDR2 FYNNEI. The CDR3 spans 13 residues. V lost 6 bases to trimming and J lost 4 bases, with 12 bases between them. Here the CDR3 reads CASRTGWGETQYF. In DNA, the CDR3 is TGTGCCAGCAGGACAGGATGGGGAGAGACCCAGTACTTC.

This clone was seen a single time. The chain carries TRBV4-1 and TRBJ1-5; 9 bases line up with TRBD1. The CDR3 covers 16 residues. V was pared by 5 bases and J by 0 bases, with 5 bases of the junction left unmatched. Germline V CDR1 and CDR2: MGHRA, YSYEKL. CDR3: CASSVTGGFSNQPQHF. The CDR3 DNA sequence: TGCGCCAGCAGCGTGACAGGGGGTTTTAGCAATCAGCCCCAGCATTTT.

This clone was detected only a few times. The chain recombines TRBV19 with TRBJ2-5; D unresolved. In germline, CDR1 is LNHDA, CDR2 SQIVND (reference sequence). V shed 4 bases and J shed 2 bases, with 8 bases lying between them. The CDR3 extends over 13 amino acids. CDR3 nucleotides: TGTGCCAGTAGTAGCCACCGGCAAGAGACCCAGTACTTC. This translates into CASSSHRQETQYF.

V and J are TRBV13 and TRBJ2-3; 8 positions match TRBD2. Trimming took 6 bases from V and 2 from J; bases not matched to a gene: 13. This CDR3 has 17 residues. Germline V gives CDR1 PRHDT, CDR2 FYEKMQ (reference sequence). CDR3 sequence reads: CASSFQGLGFLTDTQYF. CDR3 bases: TGTGCCAGCAGTTTCCAGGGACTAGGGTTCCTCACAGATACGCAGTATTTT.

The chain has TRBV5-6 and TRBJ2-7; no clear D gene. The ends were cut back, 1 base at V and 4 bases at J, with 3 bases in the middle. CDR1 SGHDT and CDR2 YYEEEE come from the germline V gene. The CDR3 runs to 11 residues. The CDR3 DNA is TGTGCCAGCAGCTTGCAGTACGAGCAGTACTTC. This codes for CASSLQYEQYF.

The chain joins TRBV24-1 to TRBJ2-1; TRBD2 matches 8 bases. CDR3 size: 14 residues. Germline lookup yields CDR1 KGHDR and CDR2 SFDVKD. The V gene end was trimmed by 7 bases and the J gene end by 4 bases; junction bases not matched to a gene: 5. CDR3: CATRSGGGYNEQFF. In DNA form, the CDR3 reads TGTGCCACCAGGTCTGGCGGGGGGTACAATGAGCAGTTCTTC.

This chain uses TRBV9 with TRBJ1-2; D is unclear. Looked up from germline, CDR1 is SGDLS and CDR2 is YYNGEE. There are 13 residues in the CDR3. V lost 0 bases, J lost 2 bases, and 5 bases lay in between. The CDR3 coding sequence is TGTGCCAGCAGCGTAGGAACAAACTATGGCTACACCTTC. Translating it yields CASSVGTNYGYTF.

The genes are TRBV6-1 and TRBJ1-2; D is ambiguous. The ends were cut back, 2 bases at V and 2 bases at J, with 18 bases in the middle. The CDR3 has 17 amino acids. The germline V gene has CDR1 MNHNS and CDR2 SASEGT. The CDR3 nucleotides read TGTGCCAGCAGTGAATCTTTACGGGAGACTTGGAACTATGGCTACACCTTC. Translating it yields CASSESLRETWNYGYTF.

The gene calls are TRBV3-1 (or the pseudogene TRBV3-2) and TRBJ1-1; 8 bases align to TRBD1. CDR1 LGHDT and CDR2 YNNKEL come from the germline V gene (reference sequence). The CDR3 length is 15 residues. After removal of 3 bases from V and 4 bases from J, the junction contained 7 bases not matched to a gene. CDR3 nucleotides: TGTGCCAGCAGCCAGCAGGGGGCCGTAGGCACTGAAGCTTTCTTT. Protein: CASSQQGAVGTEAFF.

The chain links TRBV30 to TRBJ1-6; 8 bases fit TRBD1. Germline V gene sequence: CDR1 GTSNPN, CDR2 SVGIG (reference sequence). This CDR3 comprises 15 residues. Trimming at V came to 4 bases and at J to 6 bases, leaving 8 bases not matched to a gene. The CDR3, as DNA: TGTGCCTGGAATCTAGGGACAGGACCTAATTCACCCCTCCACTTT. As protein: CAWNLGTGPNSPLHF.

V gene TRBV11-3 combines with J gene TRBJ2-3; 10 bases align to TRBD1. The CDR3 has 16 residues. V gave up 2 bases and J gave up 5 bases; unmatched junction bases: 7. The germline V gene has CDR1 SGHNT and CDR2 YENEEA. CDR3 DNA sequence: TGTGCCAGCAGCTTACCCCGACAGGGGGCTGAAGATACGCAGTATTTT. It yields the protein CASSLPRQGAEDTQYF.

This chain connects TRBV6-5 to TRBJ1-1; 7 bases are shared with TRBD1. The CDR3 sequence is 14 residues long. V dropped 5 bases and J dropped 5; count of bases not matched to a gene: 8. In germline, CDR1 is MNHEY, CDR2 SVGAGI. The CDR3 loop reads CASSQTPGGTEAFF. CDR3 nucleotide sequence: TGTGCCAGCAGTCAAACCCCAGGGGGGACTGAAGCTTTCTTT.

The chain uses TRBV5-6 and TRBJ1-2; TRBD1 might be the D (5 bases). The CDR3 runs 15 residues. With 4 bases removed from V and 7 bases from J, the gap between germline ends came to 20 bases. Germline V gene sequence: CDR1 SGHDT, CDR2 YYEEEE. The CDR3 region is CASSPRPGREFGYTF. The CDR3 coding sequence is TGTGCCAGCAGCCCCCGTCCGGGACGGGAGTTTGGCTACACCTTC.

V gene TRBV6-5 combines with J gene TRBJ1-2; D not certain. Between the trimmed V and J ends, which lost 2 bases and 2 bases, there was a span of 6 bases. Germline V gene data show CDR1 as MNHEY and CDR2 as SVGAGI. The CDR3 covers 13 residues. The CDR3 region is CASSYDKNYGYTF. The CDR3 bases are TGTGCCAGCAGTTACGACAAGAACTATGGCTACACCTTC.

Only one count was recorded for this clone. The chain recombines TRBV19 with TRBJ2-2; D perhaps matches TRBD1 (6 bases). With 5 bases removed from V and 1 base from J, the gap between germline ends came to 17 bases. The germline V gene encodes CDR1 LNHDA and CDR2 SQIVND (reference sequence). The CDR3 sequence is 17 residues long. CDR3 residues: CASSLKTGRQNTGELFF. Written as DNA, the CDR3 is TGTGCCAGTAGTTTAAAGACAGGCCGCCAGAACACCGGGGAGCTGTTTTTT.

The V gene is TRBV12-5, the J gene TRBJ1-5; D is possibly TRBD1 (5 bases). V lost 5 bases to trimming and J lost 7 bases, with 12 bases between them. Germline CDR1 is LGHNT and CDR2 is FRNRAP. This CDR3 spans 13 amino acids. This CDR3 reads CASGQGFEQPQHF. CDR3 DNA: TGTGCTAGTGGTCAGGGTTTCGAGCAGCCCCAGCATTTT.

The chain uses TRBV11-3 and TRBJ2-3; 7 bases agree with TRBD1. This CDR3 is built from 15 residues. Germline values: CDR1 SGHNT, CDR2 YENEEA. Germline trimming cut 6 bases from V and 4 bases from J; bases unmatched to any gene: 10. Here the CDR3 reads CASSTRQGIPDTQYF. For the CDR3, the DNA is TGTGCCAGCAGTACTCGACAGGGAATCCCAGATACGCAGTATTTT.

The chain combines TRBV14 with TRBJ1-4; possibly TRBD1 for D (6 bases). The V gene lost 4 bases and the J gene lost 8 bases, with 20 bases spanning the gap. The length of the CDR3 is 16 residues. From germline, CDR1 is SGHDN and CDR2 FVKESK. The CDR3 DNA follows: TGTGCCAGCAGCCGAAACAGTCCAGGGGTAGGCGAAAAACTGTTTTTT. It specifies CASSRNSPGVGEKLFF.

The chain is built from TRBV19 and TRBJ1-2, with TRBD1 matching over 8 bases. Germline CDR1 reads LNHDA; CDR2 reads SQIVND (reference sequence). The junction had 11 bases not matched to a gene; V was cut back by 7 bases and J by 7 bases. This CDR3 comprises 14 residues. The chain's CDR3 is CASTQQQGGSGYTF. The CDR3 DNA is TGTGCCAGTACCCAACAACAGGGGGGTTCTGGCTACACCTTC. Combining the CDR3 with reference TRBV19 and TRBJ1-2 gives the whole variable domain DGGITQSPKYLFRKEGQNVTLSCEQNLNHDAMYWYRQDPGQGLRLIYYSQIVNDFQKGDIAEGYSVSREKKESFPLTVTSAQKNPTAFYLCASTQQQGGSGYTFGSGTRLTVV.

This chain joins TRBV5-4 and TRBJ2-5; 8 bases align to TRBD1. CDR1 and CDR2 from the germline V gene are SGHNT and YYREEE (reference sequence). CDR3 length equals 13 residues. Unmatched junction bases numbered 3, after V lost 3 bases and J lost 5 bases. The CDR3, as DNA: TGTGCCAGCAGCTCTGGGACAGGTGAGACCCAGTACTTC. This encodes CASSSGTGETQYF.

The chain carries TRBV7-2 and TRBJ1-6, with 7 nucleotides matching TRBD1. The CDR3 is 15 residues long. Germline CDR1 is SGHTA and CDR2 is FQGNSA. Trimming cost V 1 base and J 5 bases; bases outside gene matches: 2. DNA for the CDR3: TGTGCCAGCAGCTTAGGGGACAGACATAATTCACCCCTCCACTTT. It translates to CASSLGDRHNSPLHF.